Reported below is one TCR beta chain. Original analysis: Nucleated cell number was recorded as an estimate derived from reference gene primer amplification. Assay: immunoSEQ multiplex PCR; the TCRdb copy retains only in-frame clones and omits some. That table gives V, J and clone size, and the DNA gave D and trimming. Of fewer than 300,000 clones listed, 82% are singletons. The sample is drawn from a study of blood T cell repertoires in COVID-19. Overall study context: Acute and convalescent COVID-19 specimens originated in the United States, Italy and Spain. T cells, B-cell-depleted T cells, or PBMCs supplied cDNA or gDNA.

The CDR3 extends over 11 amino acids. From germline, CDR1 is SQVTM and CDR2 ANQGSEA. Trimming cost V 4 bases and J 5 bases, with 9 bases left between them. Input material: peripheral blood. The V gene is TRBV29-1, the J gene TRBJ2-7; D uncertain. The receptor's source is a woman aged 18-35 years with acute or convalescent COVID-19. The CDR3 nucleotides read TGCAGCGTTGGGCAAACCGACGAGCAGTACTTC. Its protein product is CSVGQTDEQYF.